This TCR beta chain was retrieved from a study of post-analysis software for immune sequencing data. Prepared TCR beta cDNA libraries contained unique molecular identifiers. A single record per CDR3 protein comes from TCRdb applying MiXCR to the PCR reads. Of fewer than 850,000 distinct CDR3 sequences listed, 25% to 30% were seen once; the top ten hold more than 0.45%. The junction had 5 bases not matched to a gene; V was cut back by 4 bases and J by 0 bases. Germline lookup yields CDR1 SGHRS and CDR2 YFSETQ. This CDR3 comprises 17 residues. A remark on this clonotype: Its specificity is not known.

Study results and limitations: Comparison of patients with controls showed 4 to 6 TRBV segments more frequent in patients, TRBV5-6, TRBV5-1 and TRBV20-1 among them.

The chain uses TRBV5-1 and TRBJ2-5; 14 bases map to TRBD2. The source material was blood. The TCR was taken from a girl under 18 with multiple sclerosis. The chain's CDR3 is CASSTGTSGGHQETQYF. CDR3 DNA sequence: TGCGCCAGCAGCACCGGGACTAGCGGGGGACACCAAGAGACCCAGTACTTC.